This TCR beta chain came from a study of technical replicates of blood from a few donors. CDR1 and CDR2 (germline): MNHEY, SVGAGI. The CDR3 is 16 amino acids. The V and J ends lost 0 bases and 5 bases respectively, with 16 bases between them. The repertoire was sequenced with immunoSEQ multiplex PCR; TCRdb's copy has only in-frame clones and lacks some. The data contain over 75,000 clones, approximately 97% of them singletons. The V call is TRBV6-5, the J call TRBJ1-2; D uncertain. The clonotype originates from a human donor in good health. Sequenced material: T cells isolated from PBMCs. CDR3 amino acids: CASSYSRAVNWYGYTF. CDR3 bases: TGTGCCAGCAGTTACTCACGAGCCGTCAACTGGTATGGCTACACCTTC.